This T cell receptor beta chain was documented in a study of shared clonotypes between healthy human individuals. The sample holds one count of this clone. Other DNA sequences in this sample translate to the same CDR3. Libraries were prepared by immunoSEQ multiplex PCR; TCRdb keeps only in-frame clonotypes and omits some of them. The sample yields approximately 2,300,000 clones, 85% to 95% seen once. The CDR3 loop spans 13 amino acids. Trimming took off 1 base at V and 6 bases at J, with 6 bases between the two ends. The germline CDR1 and CDR2 sequences are MNHEY and SVGAGI. Sequences were obtained from naive CD4+ T cells from PBMCs. Regarding subset: CD45RA+ positively selected. The chain couples TRBV6-5 to TRBJ2-2; D unclear. This clonotype originated in a man between 18 and 29 years old in good health. Some clones in this sample may be carry-over from other donors' samples. CDR3 nucleotides: TGTGCCAGCAGTTACTTCTCCGCCGGGGAGCTGTTTTTT. Translating gives CASSYFSAGELFF.